This paragraph covers one TCR beta chain sequence. There is no known antigen for this receptor. The record has no base qualities; no much larger clone is one base away. The sample's time point, from its label and the paper: sample taken at primary tumor resection. Whole RNA extracted from tumor and nontumor lung tissue, or from cryopreserved PBMC samples, was used for TCR sequencing without cell sorting. Samples were obtained from approximately 77 patients with early-stage, untreated non-small cell lung cancer from the lung TRACERx cohort. A patient was chosen for TCR sequencing only when enough RNA was available from at least two tumor regions. The sample is drawn from a study of spatial heterogeneity in lung cancer (dated by TCRdb to about 2019). In terms of the full investigation: More beta-chain than alpha-chain transcripts were consistently detected, likely reflecting higher beta-chain transcript abundance. In the raw uncorrected reads, each unique combination of TCR and UMI appeared more than ten times on average. Both alpha and beta chains were TCR-sequenced in 200 to 250 tumor regions, 64 matched nontumor lung samples and some 56 PBMC samples obtained at surgery. Nonsynonymous mutation counts, determined by whole-exome sequencing of tumor tissue, were related to TCR repertoire features. The study quantitatively compared TCR alpha and beta repertoires across multiple tumor regions, matched nontumor lung and blood in non-small cell lung cancer. What the work shows at the level of the full study, not this receptor alone: Ubiquitous expanded tumor TCRs were found in blood more often at tumor resection than at routine follow-up. Additional single-cell paired TCR alpha and beta sequencing was considered necessary to confirm, at a functional level, the hypothesis that regional TCRs recognize regional mutations.

Library generation was performed with 5' RACE. The sequencing machine was a NextSeq 500. To allow correction of PCR and sequencing errors, the TCR library protocol tagged every TCR cDNA molecule with a unique molecular identifier. In the original analysis: Decombinator tools were used for TCR identification, UMI-based error correction and CDR3 extraction. TCRs above a frequency of 2 per 1,000, corresponding to the top 1% of the tumor frequency distribution, were defined as expanded. Rényi diversity was computed with the R vegan package after subsampling each repertoire 100 times to 5,000 TCRs. CDR3 similarity networks were built from amino acid triplet string-kernel similarity, with CDR3s being connected when pairwise similarity was above 0.82. The public reads were reanalyzed by TCRdb: fastp trimming at Q25, MiXCR alignment, in-frame beta chains only. CDR3 protein duplicates are merged, each entry listing the most common genes and DNA. In this record, the V and J calls reflect TCRdb's handling and not the investigators' own analysis. Within this sample are over 10,000 distinct CDR3 sequences, with approximately 14% of them counted one time only. Clones ranked in the top ten supply approximately 37% of the sample.

V sheds 5 bases and J sheds 1 base, leaving 15 bases between their ends. According to the germline V gene, CDR1 reads SGHVS and CDR2 reads FQNEAQ. Reading from cysteine to phenylalanine, the CDR3 counts 15 amino acids. Only the CDR3 DNA is retained, 45 bases long and in frame from the first base. This clonotype was sampled from a male donor with early-stage non-small cell lung cancer. The sequencing used PBMCs, collected at surgery. The chain is assembled from TRBV7-8 and TRBJ2-7; the D call could be TRBD1 or TRBD2, with each sharing 5 bases. This receptor has the CDR3 CASSPRDGASYEQYF. DNA sequence: TGTGCCAGCAGCCCCCGGGACGGAGCTTCCTACGAGCAGTACTTC.